This T cell receptor (beta chain) was observed in a study of T cell repertoires in cytomegalovirus infection. Study-level results: What dominated the ex vivo response were HLA-C-restricted CMV-specific TCR beta clonotypes.

TCRdb reprocessed the reads via MiXCR and lists one record per CDR3 protein. The profile shows 150,000 to 200,000 distinct CDR3 sequences, over 25% of them singletons. Trimming left V 6 bases short and J 5 bases short, with 5 bases between. CDR1 MNHNY and CDR2 SVGAGI come from the germline V gene (reference sequence). The length of the CDR3 is 11 residues. As regards this clonotype: The antigen is undetermined.

The J gene is TRBJ2-1, the V gene TRBV6-6; D not certain. Sequencing was carried out using PBMCs. The clonotype comes from a human donor in good health (CMV status not recorded). Some clones in this sample may be carry-over from other donors' samples. The CDR3 nucleotides are TGTGCCAGCAGGGTGAACAATGAGCAGTTCTTC. This gives the protein CASRVNNEQFF.